The entry below describes one T cell receptor (beta chain). The count of this clone is one. Its cognate antigen has yet to be identified. Per-base quality was not reported, and no clone a single base away is much larger than it. The junction carries 13 bases between V and J, which are trimmed by 1 base and 12 bases respectively. Including cysteine and phenylalanine, the CDR3 has 13 amino acids. The kept DNA is CDR3 alone, 39 bases in frame from the first base. For CDR1 and CDR2, the germline V gene (reference sequence) lists LNHNV and YYDKDF. The immunoSEQ Assay, a bias-controlled multiplex PCR, was used to amplify TCRbeta CDR3 regions from genomic DNA. Processing in the source paper ran as follows. Within the assay, amplification of reference gene primers was used to estimate how many nucleated cells each sample contained. To quantify the absolute abundance of each unique TCRbeta CDR3 rearrangement, sequence reads were collapsed and filtered. For each sample, productive Simpson clonality was calculated as the square root of Simpson's diversity index over productive rearrangements. TCRdb retrieved this table from immuneACCESS and kept in-frame rearrangements only. Not all clones are present; in checked studies, unresolved V genes account for under half, and no reason is known for the remainder. Clone size and V and J calls were adopted from that table, with D and trimming inferred from the DNA. In all, the sample holds 270,000 or so clones, and nearly 90% of those were seen once. About 4.5% of the sample comes from the top ten.

These data come from a study of blood T cell repertoires in COVID-19 (dated by TCRdb to the early 2020s). With respect to the entire study: The collaborator samples originated in the United States, Italy and Spain and spanned the acute and convalescent phases of COVID-19. The material from the prospective study consisted of cDNA or gDNA derived from T cells, B-cell-depleted T cells, or PBMCs. The dataset comprised deeply sampled blood TCRbeta repertoires from subjects exposed to, actively infected with, or recovered from COVID-19. The repertoires were released in a freely available public database meant as a resource for research on the immune response to SARS-CoV-2. The samples were drawn from two sources: the first 160 participants of the ongoing ImmuneRACE study, and fewer than 1,500 subjects contributed by 6 global collaborators. The sample metadata nearly always contained a de-identified subject ID, COVID-19 status, age in years and sex. Where available, HLA class I and class II types were obtained from metadata supplied by the sample provider rather than from assay-based typing. On the study overall, not on this receptor specifically: The quantity of clinical and demographic metadata differed by source and by participant and was supplied without curation.

Another Seattle source contributed samples from volunteer blood donors who had recovered from COVID-19. Each collaborating institution followed its own protocols to collect whole blood in K2EDTA tubes. For TCRbeta analysis, collaborators shipped samples as frozen whole blood, isolated PBMCs, or DNA extracted from either of those sample types. The sample taken for sequencing was peripheral blood. This sequence was found in a middle-aged woman who had recovered from COVID-19. The rearranged segments are TRBV15 and TRBJ2-1; the D gene remains uncertain. The CDR3 here reads CATSRANFESQFF. Here is the DNA: TGTGCCACCAGCAGAGCGAACTTCGAGTCGCAGTTCTTC.